This T cell receptor (beta chain) was sequenced during a study of CD8 T cells in ankylosing spondylitis. This clonotype was recorded many times. No antigen is known for it. Using quantitative 5'-RACE with molecular barcodes, the authors made TCR beta libraries. Each CDR3 protein gets one entry after TCRdb re-called the 5' RACE reads with MiXCR. The data hold about 100,000 distinct CDR3 sequences, with more than 20% observed a single time. Study-level points and caveats: Reportedly, matched ankylosing spondylitis synovial fluid was significantly enriched for disease-linked clones. Reactive arthritis synovial fluid and blood were previously reported to contain some motif variants. About 8 highly homologous variants made up a TCR beta motif that seemed to typify ankylosing spondylitis blood.

The CDR3 runs 14 residues. The germline V gene encodes CDR1 MNHEY and CDR2 SMNVEV (reference sequence). V shed 8 bases and J shed 0 bases, with 11 bases lying between them. Specimen: synovial fluid, either unsorted or a sorted T cell fraction (not recorded which). The V gene is TRBV27, the J gene TRBJ1-5; no firm D call. The sequence derives from a male donor with ankylosing spondylitis. The CDR3 sequence is CASLRRDSNQPQHF. Written as DNA, the CDR3 is TGTGCCAGCCTCAGGAGGGATAGCAATCAGCCCCAGCATTTT.